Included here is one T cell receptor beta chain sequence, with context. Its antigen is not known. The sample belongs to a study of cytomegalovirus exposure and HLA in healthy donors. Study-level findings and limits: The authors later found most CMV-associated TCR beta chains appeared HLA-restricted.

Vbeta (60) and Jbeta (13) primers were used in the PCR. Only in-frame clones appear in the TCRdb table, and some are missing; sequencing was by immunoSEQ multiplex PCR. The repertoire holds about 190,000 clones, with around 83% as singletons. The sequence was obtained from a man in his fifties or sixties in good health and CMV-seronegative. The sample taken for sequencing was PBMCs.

CDR3 sequence reads: CASSPSDTHTGELFF. The CDR3, as DNA: TGTGCCAGCTCACCCTCGGACACGCACACCGGGGAGCTGTTTTTT. The rearrangement joins TRBV18 to TRBJ2-2, with a weak D call TRBD1 (5 bases). CDR3 length: 15 amino acids. Germline V CDR1 and CDR2: KGHSH, LQKENI. V lost 3 bases to trimming and J lost 3 bases, with 11 bases between them.